This T cell receptor (beta chain) was found in a study of OX40 agonist ivuxolimab in advanced cancers. Study overall: Ivuxolimab is an agonistic anti-OX40 (CD134) antibody, and patients were treated with it. Patients with prior anti-PD-1, anti-PD-L1 or anti-CTLA-4 therapy were eligible; 40% had some. Partial responses were observed in three patients, of whom one had hepatocellular carcinoma and two had cutaneous melanoma. The study's findings and limits: At 0.1 to 3.0 mg/kg, CD4+ and CD8+ blood T cells expanded clonally by week 6.

Method: immunoSEQ multiplex PCR; TCRdb's copy keeps in-frame clones and lacks some. The sample lists approximately 70,000 clones, about nine tenths occurring once. The germline V and J ends were trimmed by 3 bases and 1 base, with 10 bases remaining between them. The CDR3 is 15 residues long. Germline V gene lookup returns CDR1 LNHDA and CDR2 SQIVND (reference sequence). To note about this clone: Its antigen is unidentified.

The source material was CD4+ or CD8+ T cells sorted from blood, sampled in a trial of the OX40 agonist ivuxolimab. The chain carries TRBV19 and TRBJ2-1; tentatively, D is TRBD1 or TRBD2 (5 bases each). The clonotype comes from an adult with an advanced solid tumor such as melanoma, head and neck, liver or kidney cancer. CDR3 amino acids: CASSIGTGSYNEQFF. CDR3 in DNA: TGTGCCAGTAGTATCGGGACGGGATCCTACAATGAGCAGTTCTTC.